A selection of T cell receptor beta chains follows, all from one sample in a study of T cell repertoires in cytomegalovirus infection. TCRdb re-derived calls from the reads in MiXCR, one entry per CDR3 protein. Among about 700,000 distinct CDR3 sequences, around 31% were seen once, and the ten largest hold around a sixth. Their target antigens are unknown. Sequenced material: cultured PBMCs, taken from culture after CMV antigen stimulation. These receptor sequences come from a human donor in good health (CMV status not recorded). Some clones in this sample may be carry-over from other donors' samples. Each CDR3 is given without its conserved first and last residue. Each record gives: J gene, V gene, CDR3 protein.

>TRBJ1-5|TRBV7-2
ASSTDRIQPQH
>TRBJ2-4|TRBV28
ASSTNPQRLQY
>TRBJ1-1|TRBV28
ASNQGNAEAF
>TRBJ2-1|TRBV10-2
ASSGAAGGYNEQF
>TRBJ1-4|TRBV7-2
ASSRQGALNEKLF
>TRBJ2-3|TRBV27
ASKDWDTITDTQY
>TRBJ2-1|TRBV5-3
ASSELTSPSSYNEQF
>TRBJ1-6|TRBV12-3/TRBV12-4
ASIQGGNSPLH
>TRBJ1-1|TRBV6-6
ASSYARGGYAEAF
>TRBJ2-7|TRBV6-1
ALMMLGLRPRQY
>TRBJ2-1|TRBV7-9
ASSLGDSGGGIYNEQF
>TRBJ1-1|TRBV28
ASSLQGRGSTEAF
>TRBJ2-7|TRBV6-6
ASSLSPAYEQY
>TRBJ2-3|TRBV20-1
SAPGHLFGTDTQY
>TRBJ2-1|TRBV27
ASSFGLAGVNEQF
>TRBJ1-1|TRBV6-6
ASHRRGGLTEAF
>TRBJ2-1|TRBV5-1
ASRQTGGSGPYNEQF
>TRBJ2-3|TRBV28
ASRTESTDTQY
>TRBJ2-5|TRBV5-3
ASSPGLTETQY
>TRBJ1-4|TRBV7-6
ASSLGGAFEKLF
>TRBJ1-6|TRBV6-5
ASSYSGSGENSPLH
>TRBJ1-1|TRBV10-3
AIANTGAPNTEAF
>TRBJ2-7|TRBV5-5
ASSPQQVYEQY
>TRBJ1-6|TRBV19
ASRIWDTSFSPLH
>TRBJ2-3|TRBV7-2
ASSLPGQGRVTQY
>TRBJ1-1|TRBV6-6
ASSFPVLNTEAF
>TRBJ2-5|TRBV12-3/TRBV12-4
ASSFSEQETQY
>TRBJ2-1|TRBV2
ASRSGEGTEQF
>NA|TRBV3-1
ASSQGGGGPYNEQY
>TRBJ1-6|TRBV7-9
ASPPGSSYNSPLH
>TRBJ2-2|TRBV12-3/TRBV12-4
ASSSGSALNTGELF
>TRBJ2-3|TRBV5-8
ASSHIGQGAGTDTQY
>TRBJ2-3|TRBV20-1
SATANEGAVNTQY
>TRBJ2-3|TRBV19
ASSMGQGGDTQY
>TRBJ1-4|TRBV12-3/TRBV12-4
ASRITGGSEKLF
>TRBJ2-7|TRBV4-1
ASSQTGTAREMEY
>TRBJ1-3|TRBV10-3
AISESSGNTIY
>TRBJ2-7|TRBV7-6
ASTPRLVVEQY
>TRBJ2-1|TRBV7-8
ASSFRDYLYNEQF
>TRBJ2-3|TRBV19
ASPGPPTDTQY
>TRBJ2-2|TRBV7-9
ASNPRWGITGELF
>TRBJ2-2|TRBV7-2
ASSFSLSGELF
>TRBJ1-2|TRBV6-6
ASRTQMERGYT
>TRBJ2-1|TRBV7-6
ASSLNVGFSYNEQF
>TRBJ1-1|TRBV4-3
ASSQVGTGENTEAF
>TRBJ2-7|TRBV6-5
ASRETSGTWQY
>TRBJ2-5|TRBV6-5
ASRPSGQKETQY
>TRBJ2-7|TRBV5-1
ASSFRSARLGGEQY
>TRBJ2-7|TRBV7-9
ASSATTGRYEQY
>TRBJ2-7|TRBV10-3
AIRGGTGDYYEQY